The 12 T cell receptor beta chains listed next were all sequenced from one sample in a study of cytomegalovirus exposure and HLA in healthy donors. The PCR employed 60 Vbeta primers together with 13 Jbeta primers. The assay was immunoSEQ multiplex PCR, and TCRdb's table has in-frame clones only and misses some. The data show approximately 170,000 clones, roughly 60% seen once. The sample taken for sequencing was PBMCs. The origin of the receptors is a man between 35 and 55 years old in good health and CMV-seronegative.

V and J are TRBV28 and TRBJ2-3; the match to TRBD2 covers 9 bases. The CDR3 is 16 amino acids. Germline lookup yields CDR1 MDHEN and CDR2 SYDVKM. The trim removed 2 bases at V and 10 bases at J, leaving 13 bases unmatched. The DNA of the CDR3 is TGTGCCAGCAGTTTAGTAGTCAGAGCGGGGGGCCGATCGCAGTATTTT. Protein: CASSLVVRAGGRSQYF. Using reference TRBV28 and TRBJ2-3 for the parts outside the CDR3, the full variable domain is DVKVTQSSRYLVKRTGEKVFLECVQDMDHENMFWYRQDPGLGLRLIYFSYDVKMKEKGDIPEGYSVSREKKERFSLILESASTNQTSMYLCASSLVVRAGGRSQYFGPGTRLTVL.

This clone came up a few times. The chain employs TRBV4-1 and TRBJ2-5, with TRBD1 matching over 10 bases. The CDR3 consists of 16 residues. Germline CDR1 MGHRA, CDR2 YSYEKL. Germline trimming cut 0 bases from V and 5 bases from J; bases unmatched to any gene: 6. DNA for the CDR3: TGCGCCAGCAGCCAAGATAGTGACAGGGGGCGGGAGACCCAGTACTTC. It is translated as CASSQDSDRGRETQYF.

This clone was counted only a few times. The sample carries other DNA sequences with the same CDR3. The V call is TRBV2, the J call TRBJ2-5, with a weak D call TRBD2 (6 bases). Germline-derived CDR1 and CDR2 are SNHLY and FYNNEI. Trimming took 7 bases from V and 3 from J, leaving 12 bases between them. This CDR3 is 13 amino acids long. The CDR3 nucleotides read TGTGCCAGCACCCGGGACTCAGAAGAGACCCAGTACTTC. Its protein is CASTRDSEETQYF.

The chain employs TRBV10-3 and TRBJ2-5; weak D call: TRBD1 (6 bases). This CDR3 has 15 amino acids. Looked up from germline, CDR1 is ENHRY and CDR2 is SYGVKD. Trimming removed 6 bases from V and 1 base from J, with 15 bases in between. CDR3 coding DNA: TGTGCCATCAGGGATTCAGGACAGCCCCAAGAGACCCAGTACTTC. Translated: CAIRDSGQPQETQYF.

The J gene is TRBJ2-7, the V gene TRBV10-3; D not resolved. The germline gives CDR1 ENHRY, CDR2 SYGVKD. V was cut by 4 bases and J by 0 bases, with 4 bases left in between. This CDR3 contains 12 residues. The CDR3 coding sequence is TGTGCCATCAGTGCCAACTCCTACGAGCAGTACTTC. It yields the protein CAISANSYEQYF.

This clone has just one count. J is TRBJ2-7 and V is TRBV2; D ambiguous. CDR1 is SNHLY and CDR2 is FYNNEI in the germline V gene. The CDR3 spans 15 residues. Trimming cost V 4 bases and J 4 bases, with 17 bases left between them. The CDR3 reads CASSGPETSVYEQYF. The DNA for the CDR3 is TGTGCCAGCAGTGGGCCGGAGACCTCTGTGTACGAGCAGTACTTC.

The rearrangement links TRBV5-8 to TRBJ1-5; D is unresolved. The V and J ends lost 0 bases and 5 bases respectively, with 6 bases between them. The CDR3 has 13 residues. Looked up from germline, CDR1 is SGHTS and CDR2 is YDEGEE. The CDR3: CASSLAGDQPQHF. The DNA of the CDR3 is TGTGCCAGCAGCTTGGCCGGTGATCAGCCCCAGCATTTT.

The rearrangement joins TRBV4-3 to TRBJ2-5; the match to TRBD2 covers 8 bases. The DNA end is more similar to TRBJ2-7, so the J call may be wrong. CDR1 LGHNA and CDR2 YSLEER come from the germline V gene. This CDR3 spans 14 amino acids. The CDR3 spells CASSRVAGTYEQYF. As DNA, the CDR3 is TGCGCCAGCAGCCGGGTAGCGGGAACCTACGAGCAGTACTTC.

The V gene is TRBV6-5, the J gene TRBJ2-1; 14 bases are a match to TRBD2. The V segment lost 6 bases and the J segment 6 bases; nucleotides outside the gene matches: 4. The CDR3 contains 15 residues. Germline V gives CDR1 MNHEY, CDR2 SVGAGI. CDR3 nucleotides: TGTGCCAGCAGCCGCGGGACTAGCGGGAGCAATGAGCAGTTCTTC. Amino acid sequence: CASSRGTSGSNEQFF.

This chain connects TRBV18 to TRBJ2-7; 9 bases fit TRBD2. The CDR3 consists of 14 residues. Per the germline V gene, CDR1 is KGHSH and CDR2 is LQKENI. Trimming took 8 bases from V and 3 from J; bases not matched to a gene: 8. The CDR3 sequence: CASTEEAGGYEQYF. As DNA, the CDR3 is TGTGCCAGCACCGAGGAAGCGGGAGGCTACGAGCAGTACTTC. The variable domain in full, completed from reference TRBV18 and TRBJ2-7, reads NAGVMQNPRHLVRRRGQEARLRCSPMKGHSHVYWYRQLPEEGLKFMVYLQKENIIDESGMPKERFSAEFPKEGPSILRIQQVVRGDSAAYFCASTEEAGGYEQYFGPGTRLTVT.

CDR3 sequence: CASSLADREAFF. CDR3 nucleotides: TGTGCCAGCAGCTTGGCTGACAGGGAAGCTTTCTTT. V and J are TRBV5-4 and TRBJ1-1; a possible D gene is TRBD1 (6 bases). The germline V gene encodes CDR1 SGHNT and CDR2 YYREEE (reference sequence). This CDR3 spans 12 amino acids. V lost 0 bases and J lost 8, with 8 bases in between.

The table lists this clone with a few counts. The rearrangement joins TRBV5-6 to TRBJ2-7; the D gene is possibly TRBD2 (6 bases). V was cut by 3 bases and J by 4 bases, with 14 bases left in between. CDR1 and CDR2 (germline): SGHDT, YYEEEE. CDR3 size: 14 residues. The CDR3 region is CASSWTIHRYEQYF. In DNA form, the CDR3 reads TGTGCCAGCAGCTGGACTATACACCGATACGAGCAGTACTTC.